This record looks at one T cell receptor beta chain sequence and its context. Other DNA sequences of this sample code for an identical CDR3. After removal of 5 bases from V and 5 bases from J, the junction contained 3 bases not matched to a gene. From germline, CDR1 is SGHAT and CDR2 FQNNGV. This CDR3 is built from 14 residues. This record comes from a study of shared clonotypes between healthy human individuals. Some clones are missing from TCRdb's copy, which holds only in-frame ones; the method was immunoSEQ multiplex PCR. The data contain around 700,000 clones, more than 70% of them singletons. This receptor was obtained from a woman aged 25 to 39 in good health. The sequenced sample consisted of memory CD4+ T cells sorted from blood. Stated subset: CD45RA-negative fraction. The chain employs TRBV11-2 and TRBJ1-5; TRBD1 agrees at 10 bases. CDR3 protein: CASSPGTGDQPQHF. The CDR3, as DNA: TGTGCCAGCAGCCCAGGGACAGGGGATCAGCCCCAGCATTTT.